Listed here are 5 T cell receptor beta chains from one sample, sequenced in a study of cytomegalovirus exposure and HLA in healthy donors. The PCR made use of 60 Vbeta and 13 Jbeta primers. Clones were read by immunoSEQ multiplex PCR, and TCRdb kept only the in-frame ones, dropping some. The table lists about 120,000 clones, 63% of them singletons, with approximately 9.1% in the top ten. Sample: PBMCs. These receptors originate from a man aged 35 to 55 in good health and CMV-seropositive.

The chain combines TRBV27 with TRBJ2-6, with D perhaps matching TRBD1 (5 bases). Trimming removed 2 bases from V and 0 bases from J, with 5 bases in between. CDR3 length equals 15 residues. CDR1 is MNHEY and CDR2 is SMNVEV in the germline V gene (reference sequence). CDR3 sequence: CASSLQGSGANVLTF. The DNA for the CDR3 is TGTGCCAGCAGTTTACAGGGCTCTGGGGCCAACGTCCTGACTTTC. Filled out from reference TRBV27 and TRBJ2-6, the complete variable domain reads EAQVTQNPRYLITVTGKKLTVTCSQNMNHEYMSWYRQDPGLGLRQIYYSMNVEVTDKGDVPEGYKVSRKEKRNFPLILESPSPNQTSLYFCASSLQGSGANVLTFGAGSRLTVL.

This chain connects TRBV6-5 to TRBJ1-2, with D perhaps matching TRBD1 (5 bases). The CDR3 runs to 13 residues. CDR1 and CDR2 (germline): MNHEY, SVGAGI. V lost 6 bases to trimming and J lost 7 bases, with 15 bases between them. The CDR3 here is CASSPDGTGGYTF. In DNA form, the CDR3 reads TGTGCCAGCAGCCCAGATGGGACTGGTGGCTACACCTTC.

The chain employs TRBV6-1 and TRBJ2-7, with 10 positions matching TRBD1. The germline gives CDR1 MNHNS, CDR2 SASEGT. The CDR3 is 15 amino acids. V lost 4 bases and J lost 3; bases outside the gene matches: 6. CDR3 loop: CASSVMGQGNYEQYF. CDR3 nucleotides: TGTGCCAGCAGTGTAATGGGACAGGGGAACTACGAGCAGTACTTC.

This chain connects TRBV30 to TRBJ1-3; 10 bases map to TRBD1. There are 14 residues in the CDR3. Germline CDR1 GTSNPN, CDR2 SVGIG (reference sequence). V trimming: 2 bases; J trimming: 9 bases; junction bases outside the gene matches: 7. Here the CDR3 DNA reads TGTGCCTGGAGTCGGGGACAGGGGATGAGCACCATATATTTT. This encodes CAWSRGQGMSTIYF.

The rearrangement links TRBV28 to TRBJ1-2; 10 nucleotides line up with TRBD1. Germline V gives CDR1 MDHEN, CDR2 SYDVKM. The CDR3 covers 13 residues. V lost 7 bases and J lost 4; bases outside the gene matches: 3. CDR3 region: CASKGQGVYGYTF. DNA for the CDR3: TGTGCCAGCAAAGGACAGGGGGTCTATGGCTACACCTTC.